Described below is a single T cell receptor (beta chain) sequence and its context. This sample was taken from a study of T cells in Graves' hyperthyroidism and ophthalmopathy. A lack of ophthalmopathy progression within 18 months defined stable Graves' hyperthyroidism. Recently diagnosed hyperthyroidism of less than 2 months' duration affected patients aged 18 to 65. The diagnoses drew upon clinical symptoms, serum thyroxine and TRAb, thyroid ultrasound and orbital computed tomography. Germline loops: CDR1 SEHNR, CDR2 FQNEAQ (reference sequence). Trimming removed 0 bases at V and 0 bases at J, with 15 bases between. The CDR3 length is 18 residues. Regions amplified from RNA transcripts were the TCR beta CDR3 regions. With the HTBI primer set, the TCR CDR3 went through a first round of RT-PCR. TCRdb fed the multiplex PCR reads into MiXCR, producing one record per CDR3 protein. The sample shows about 760,000 distinct CDR3 sequences, just over 35% of them seen only once.

The sequence was obtained from a woman between 40 and 55 years old with Graves' hyperthyroidism. What was sequenced was blood. J is TRBJ1-3 and V is TRBV7-9; no firm D call. The DNA of the CDR3 is TGTGCCAGCAGCTTAGCGTCGATGCGCGGTCGCTCTGGAAACACCATATATTTT. It is translated as CASSLASMRGRSGNTIYF.